The T cell receptor (beta chain) described here comes from a study of T-cell memory formation after mild COVID-19. Study-wide context: Largely, TCR clusters stayed within a single donor.

5'RACE, which relied on constant-segment primers, yielded TCR alpha and TCR beta cDNA libraries carrying sample barcodes and UMIs. From the 5' RACE reads, TCRdb called clonotypes with MiXCR, one entry per CDR3 protein. The data contain about 400,000 distinct CDR3 sequences, roughly 14% of them singletons. V was clipped by 6 bases and J by 6 bases; unmatched bases: 13. Germline V lookup: CDR1 DFQATT, CDR2 SNEGSKA (reference sequence). The CDR3 extends over 15 amino acids. Study-level findings and limits: Among CD4+ contracting clones, most were CM and EM, and CD8+ ones EMRA.

Concerning this clonotype: What it binds is not known.

V and J are TRBV20-1 and TRBJ2-7; the match to TRBD1 covers 11 bases. Material for sequencing was PBMCs or a T cell subset sorted from them (not recorded which). This clonotype originated in a man between 18 and 29 years old who had mild COVID-19 (a few samples of this study predate the infection). Cell type and time point are not known. CDR3: CSAPSTGTGGLEQYV. The CDR3 DNA reads TGCAGTGCCCCCTCAACCGGGACAGGGGGACTCGAGCAGTACGTC.